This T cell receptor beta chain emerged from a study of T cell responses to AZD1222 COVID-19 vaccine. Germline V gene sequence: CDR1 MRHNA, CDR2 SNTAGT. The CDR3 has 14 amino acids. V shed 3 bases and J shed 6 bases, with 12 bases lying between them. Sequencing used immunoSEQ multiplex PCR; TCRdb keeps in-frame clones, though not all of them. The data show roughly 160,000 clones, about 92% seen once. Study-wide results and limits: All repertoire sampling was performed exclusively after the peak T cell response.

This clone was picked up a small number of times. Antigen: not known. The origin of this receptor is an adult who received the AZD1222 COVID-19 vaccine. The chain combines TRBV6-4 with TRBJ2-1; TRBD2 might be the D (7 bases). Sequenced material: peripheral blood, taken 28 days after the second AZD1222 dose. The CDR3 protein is CASSDKAGANEQFF. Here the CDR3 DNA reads TGTGCCAGCAGTGATAAGGCGGGGGCCAATGAGCAGTTCTTC.